This entry lists 26 T cell receptor beta chains sequenced from one sample in a study of shared clonotypes between healthy human individuals. Clones were read by immunoSEQ multiplex PCR, and TCRdb kept only the in-frame ones, dropping some. The table lists 150,000 to 200,000 clones, 80% to 95% of them singletons. The sample was naive CD4+ T cells sorted from blood. Regarding subset: CD45RA+ positively selected. The receptors originated from a woman in her 30s in good health.

This rearrangement joins TRBV6-1 to TRBJ2-7; D possibly corresponds to TRBD1 (5 bases). V dropped 5 bases and J dropped 3 bases, with 11 bases sitting between them. CDR1 is MNHNS, CDR2 SASEGT, per germline. The CDR3 is 13 amino acids. The CDR3 DNA is TGTGCCAGCAGTAACAGGCAGGTCTACGAGCAGTACTTC. The encoded protein is CASSNRQVYEQYF.

The chain has TRBV15 and TRBJ2-1; TRBD2 agrees at 11 bases. Germline CDR1 and CDR2: LNHNV and YYDKDF (reference sequence). Trimming cost V 3 bases and J 9 bases; bases outside gene matches: 4. CDR3 length: 14 amino acids. The CDR3 sequence is CATSRELAGVEQFF. The CDR3 bases are TGTGCCACCAGCAGGGAACTAGCGGGAGTTGAGCAGTTCTTC.

This chain connects TRBV28 to TRBJ2-7; TRBD2 matches at 7 bases. The CDR3 sequence is 15 residues long. J was trimmed by 4 bases and V by 4 bases; bases with no gene match: 10. Germline assignment: CDR1 MDHEN and CDR2 SYDVKM. The CDR3 DNA reads TGTGCCAGCAGTTCGCCGCAAGCGGGAAAATACGAGCAGTACTTC. It codes for CASSSPQAGKYEQYF.

Written as DNA, the CDR3 is TGTGCCAGTAGTATGACAGGTACCTACACAGATACGCAGTATTTT. Encoded protein: CASSMTGTYTDTQYF. The chain is built from TRBV19 and TRBJ2-3; a weak D match, TRBD1 (6 bases). Germline-derived CDR1 and CDR2 are LNHDA and SQIVND (reference sequence). The germline V and J ends were trimmed by 3 bases and 2 bases, with 12 bases remaining between them. This CDR3 region has 15 residues.

The chain recombines TRBV18 with TRBJ2-7; D gene ambiguous. CDR1 is KGHSH and CDR2 is LQKENI in the germline V gene. Between the trimmed V and J ends, which lost 0 bases and 3 bases, there was a span of 9 bases. The CDR3 loop spans 14 amino acids. CDR3 nucleotides: TGTGCCAGCTCACCACCCGACCGATTCTACGAGCAGTACTTC. Translating it yields CASSPPDRFYEQYF.

The gene calls are TRBV28 and TRBJ2-6; D might be TRBD1 (5 bases). Germline V lookup: CDR1 MDHEN, CDR2 SYDVKM. The CDR3 is 15 residues long. Trimming took off 7 bases at V and 0 bases at J, with 10 bases between the two ends. The CDR3 DNA reads as TGTGCCAGCACCACGCAGGGCTCTGGGGCCAACGTCCTGACTTTC. It translates to CASTTQGSGANVLTF.

The chain carries TRBV7-2 and TRBJ1-5; 9 positions agree with TRBD1. Germline assignment: CDR1 SGHTA and CDR2 FQGNSA. This CDR3 is 16 amino acids long. Trimming cost V 4 bases and J 7 bases; bases outside gene matches: 11. CDR3 coding DNA: TGTGCCAGCAGCTATCGCACGGGACAGGGTTTCCAGCCCCAGCATTTT. Translating gives CASSYRTGQGFQPQHF.

This clone was detected once. The CDR3 spells CASSQGQVNEKLFF. The CDR3 DNA sequence: TGTGCCAGCAGCCAAGGACAGGTTAATGAAAAACTGTTTTTT. The rearrangement joins TRBV6-5 to TRBJ1-4, with TRBD1 matching 7 bases. V lost 6 bases to trimming and J lost 4 bases; unmatched junction nucleotides: 5. CDR3 size: 14 residues. CDR1 and CDR2 from the germline V gene are MNHEY and SVGAGI.

This clone was recorded a few times. This chain links TRBV25-1 with TRBJ2-7, with unresolved D. Germline CDR1 MGHDK, CDR2 SYGVNS. V shed 5 bases and J shed 6 bases, with 14 bases lying between them. The CDR3 loop spans 13 amino acids. As DNA, the CDR3 is TGTGCCAGCAGTCACATAGGCAACCCCGAGCAGTACTTC. Its translation: CASSHIGNPEQYF.

The chain uses TRBV10-3 and TRBJ1-5; TRBD1 matches 10 bases. With V trimmed by 6 bases and J by 7 bases, 6 bases remained unmatched. This CDR3 spans 14 amino acids. CDR1 and CDR2 from the germline V gene are ENHRY and SYGVKD. This CDR3 reads CAIRGTGVGQPQHF. CDR3 DNA sequence: TGTGCCATCAGAGGGACAGGGGTAGGGCAGCCCCAGCATTTT.

The chain uses TRBV25-1 and TRBJ1-5; no clear D gene. The CDR3 loop spans 15 amino acids. Germline V gene data show CDR1 as MGHDK and CDR2 as SYGVNS. V lost 7 bases and J lost 5, with 18 bases in between. This CDR3 reads CASNQKGRGHQPQHF. The CDR3 DNA reads as TGTGCCAGCAATCAAAAAGGAAGAGGTCATCAGCCCCAGCATTTT.

V is TRBV11-3 and J is TRBJ2-7; the D gene is possibly TRBD2 (6 bases). Per the germline V gene, CDR1 is SGHNT and CDR2 is YENEEA. The CDR3 covers 13 residues. V lost 6 bases and J lost 6, with 15 bases in between. The CDR3: CASRNGGYVEQYF. CDR3 nucleotides: TGTGCCAGCAGGAACGGGGGTTACGTCGAGCAGTACTTC. The full variable domain, with the rest looked up from reference TRBV11-3 and TRBJ2-7, is EAGVVQSPRYKIIEKKQPVAFWCNPISGHNTLYWYLQNLGQGPELLIRYENEEAVDDSQLPKDRFSAERLKGVDSTLKIQPAELGDSAVYLCASRNGGYVEQYFGPGTRLTVT.

This chain joins TRBV10-3 and TRBJ2-7; a possible D gene is TRBD2 (7 bases). The length of the CDR3 is 15 residues. Trimming removed 4 bases at V and 0 bases at J, with 13 bases between. Germline V gene data show CDR1 as ENHRY and CDR2 as SYGVKD. The CDR3: CAISGGGGSSYEQYF. Written as DNA, the CDR3 is TGTGCCATCAGTGGAGGGGGGGGCAGCTCCTACGAGCAGTACTTC.

The CDR3 nucleotides are TGTGCCAGCAGTACCCCCCTCGGGGAGCTGTTTTTT. It translates to CASSTPLGELFF. The chain links TRBV28 to TRBJ2-2; D unresolved. Germline V gene sequence: CDR1 MDHEN, CDR2 SYDVKM. Trimming pared 5 bases from V and 7 bases from J, leaving 8 bases between. The CDR3 length is 12 residues. The whole variable domain, remainder taken from reference TRBV28 and TRBJ2-2, is DVKVTQSSRYLVKRTGEKVFLECVQDMDHENMFWYRQDPGLGLRLIYFSYDVKMKEKGDIPEGYSVSREKKERFSLILESASTNQTSMYLCASSTPLGELFFGEGSRLTVL.

J is TRBJ1-3 and V is TRBV5-5; D unresolved. With 3 bases removed from V and 0 bases from J, the gap between germline ends came to 10 bases. The CDR3 loop spans 15 amino acids. CDR1 is SGHKS and CDR2 is YYEKEE in the germline V gene (reference sequence). CDR3: CASSSGPSSGNTIYF. DNA of the CDR3: TGTGCCAGCAGCTCGGGCCCCTCCTCTGGAAACACCATATATTTT.

The chain joins TRBV5-4 to TRBJ2-7; 7 bases align to TRBD1. Losses at the gene ends were 4 bases for V and 2 bases for J; bases not matched to a gene: 6. Germline V gene lookup returns CDR1 SGHNT and CDR2 YYREEE (reference sequence). The CDR3 sequence is 14 residues long. The CDR3 sequence is CASSLGQVTYEQYF. As DNA, the CDR3 is TGTGCCAGCAGCCTCGGACAGGTGACCTACGAGCAGTACTTC. Using reference TRBV5-4 and TRBJ2-7 for the parts outside the CDR3, the full variable domain is ETGVTQSPTHLIKTRGQQVTLRCSSQSGHNTVSWYQQALGQGPQFIFQYYREEENGRGNFPPRFSGLQFPNYSSELNVNALELDDSALYLCASSLGQVTYEQYFGPGTRLTVT.

The gene calls are TRBV7-2 and TRBJ1-4; a weak D match, TRBD1 (6 bases). V lost 4 bases to trimming and J lost 13 bases, with 19 bases between them. The CDR3 runs 14 residues. Germline loops: CDR1 SGHTA, CDR2 FQGNSA. The CDR3 here is CASSSRTDLGGLFF. In DNA, the CDR3 is TGTGCCAGCAGCTCCAGGACAGACTTGGGCGGACTGTTTTTT.

V is TRBV7-8 and J is TRBJ1-6, with D maybe TRBD1 (5 bases). This CDR3 contains 15 residues. Germline CDR1 SGHVS, CDR2 FQNEAQ. Trimming pared 3 bases from V and 10 bases from J, leaving 16 bases between. The CDR3 region is CASSFVNLGGSPLHF. The CDR3 DNA sequence: TGTGCCAGCAGCTTTGTGAATTTGGGGGGATCACCCCTCCACTTT. Complete variable domain (other parts from reference TRBV7-8 and TRBJ1-6): GAGVSQSPRYKVAKRGQDVALRCDPISGHVSLFWYQQALGQGPEFLTYFQNEAQLDKSGLPSDRFFAERPEGSVSTLKIQRTQQEDSAVYLCASSFVNLGGSPLHFGNGTRLTVT.

The chain couples TRBV5-1 to TRBJ2-5; D uncertain. Gene TRBJ2-7 matches the end of the DNA better, so the J call may be wrong. This CDR3 has 13 residues. Per the germline V gene, CDR1 is SGHRS and CDR2 is YFSETQ. The CDR3 DNA is TGCGCCAGCAGCTTCGGGTTGCCCTACGAGCAGTACTTC. It specifies CASSFGLPYEQYF.

This clone has just one count. The J gene is TRBJ1-4, the V gene TRBV29-1; D remains unclear. CDR1 and CDR2 from the germline V gene are SQVTM and ANQGSEA. The V and J ends lost 6 bases and 5 bases respectively, with 16 bases between them. The CDR3 has 14 residues. The CDR3 sequence is CSVRPRGENEKLFF. Here the CDR3 DNA reads TGCAGCGTCCGGCCCCGCGGAGAAAATGAAAAACTGTTTTTT. Variable domain in full (rest from reference TRBV29-1 and TRBJ1-4): SAVISQKPSRDICQRGTSLTIQCQVDSQVTMMFWYRQQPGQSLTLIATANQGSEATYESGFVIDKFPISRPNLTFSTLTVSNMSPEDSSIYLCSVRPRGENEKLFFGSGTQLSVL.

Note on this clone: The same CDR3 arises from other DNA sequences in this sample as well. V is TRBV28 and J is TRBJ1-5; tentatively, D is TRBD1 (5 bases). The CDR3 is 15 amino acids. The germline gives CDR1 MDHEN, CDR2 SYDVKM. V lost 6 bases and J lost 0, with 12 bases in between. DNA for the CDR3: TGTGCCAGCAGAGCTCAGGGATATAGCAATCAGCCCCAGCATTTT. Translation gives CASRAQGYSNQPQHF.

V gene TRBV5-1 combines with J gene TRBJ2-5; D unclear. Trimming removed 1 base from V and 3 bases from J, with 7 bases in between. This CDR3 has 13 amino acids. The germline CDR1 and CDR2 sequences are SGHRS and YFSETQ. The CDR3 sequence: CASSLIVEETQYF. The CDR3 nucleotides read TGCGCCAGCAGCTTGATAGTCGAAGAGACCCAGTACTTC.

This sequence joins TRBV4-2 and TRBJ2-1, with 12 nucleotides matching TRBD2. The CDR3 is 20 residues long. CDR1 and CDR2 (germline): LGHNA, YNFKEQ. V dropped 1 base and J dropped 2; count of bases not matched to a gene: 12. DNA for the CDR3: TGTGCCAGCAGCCAAGCCTTAGGACTAGCGGGAACGGGGGCCTACAATGAGCAGTTCTTC. This translates into CASSQALGLAGTGAYNEQFF.

This chain connects TRBV28 to TRBJ2-5; D gene uncertain. TRBJ2-7 explains the end of the DNA better; the J call may be wrong. CDR3 length: 13 amino acids. Germline V lookup: CDR1 MDHEN, CDR2 SYDVKM. The CDR3 DNA sequence: TGTGCCAGCAGTTTCCAAAGCCTATACGAGCAGTACTTC. Residues: CASSFQSLYEQYF.

This clone has more than one count but fewer than ten. This chain uses TRBV7-9 with TRBJ1-2; no reliable D call. The CDR3 is made up of 13 amino acids. Germline loops: CDR1 SEHNR, CDR2 FQNEAQ (reference sequence). Trimming cost V 4 bases and J 8 bases, with 14 bases left between them. CDR3 sequence reads: CASSYASGRGYTF. CDR3 nucleotides: TGTGCCAGCAGCTACGCCTCCGGGCGGGGCTACACCTTC.

The CDR3 loop is CASRGTGDIEQYF. In DNA form, the CDR3 reads TGTGCCAGCAGGGGGACAGGGGATATTGAGCAGTACTTC. The chain uses TRBV6-5 and TRBJ2-7, with 10 bases lining up with TRBD1. The V segment lost 6 bases and the J segment 7 bases; nucleotides outside the gene matches: 6. Germline CDR1 and CDR2: MNHEY and SVGAGI. This CDR3 is built from 13 residues.